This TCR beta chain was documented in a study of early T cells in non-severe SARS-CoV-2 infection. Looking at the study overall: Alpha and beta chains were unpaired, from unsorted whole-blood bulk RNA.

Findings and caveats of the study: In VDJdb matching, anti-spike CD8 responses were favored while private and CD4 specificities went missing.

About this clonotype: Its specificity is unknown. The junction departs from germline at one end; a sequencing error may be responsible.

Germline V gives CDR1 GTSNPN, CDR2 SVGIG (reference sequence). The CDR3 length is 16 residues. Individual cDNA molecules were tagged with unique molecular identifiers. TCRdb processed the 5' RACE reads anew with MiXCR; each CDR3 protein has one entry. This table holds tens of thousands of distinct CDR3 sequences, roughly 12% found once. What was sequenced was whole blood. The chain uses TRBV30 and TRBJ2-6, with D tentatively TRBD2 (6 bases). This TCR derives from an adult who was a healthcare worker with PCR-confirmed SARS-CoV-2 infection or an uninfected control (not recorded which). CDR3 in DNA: TGTGCTTGGACCCAGACTAGATCCTCTGGGGCCAACGTCCTGACTTTC. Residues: CAWTQTRSSGANVLTF.